This TCR beta chain was sequenced for a study of cytomegalovirus exposure and HLA in healthy donors. At the level of the study: An earlier analysis found 117 million unique TCR beta sequences from about 190 million T cells.

Overall study results and limits: It was reported that TCR beta sequences correctly inferred the HLA-A and HLA-B alleles for most subjects. In a later analysis, a genetic analysis reported fewer productive-TCR N-insertions in an Asian-associated ancestry cluster than the cohort average.

CDR3 length: 16 residues. V was pared by 0 bases and J by 8 bases, with 16 bases between. CDR1 LGHNA and CDR2 YSLEER come from the germline V gene. Researchers ran the PCR with 60 Vbeta and 13 Jbeta primers. The data were produced by immunoSEQ multiplex PCR, yet TCRdb's version contains in-frame clones alone and is incomplete. The sample has 120,000 to 150,000 clones, approximately 86% seen once; the top ten hold 0.5% to 0.65%. In the case of this clone: The antigen is unknown.

The source of this sequence is a woman in her thirties or forties in good health and CMV-seronegative. Material for sequencing was PBMCs. J is TRBJ2-2 and V is TRBV4-3, with D unclear. The CDR3 spells CASSQEPVLPSGELFF. The CDR3 region has the DNA TGCGCCAGCAGCCAAGAGCCAGTCCTCCCCTCTGGGGAGCTGTTTTTT.